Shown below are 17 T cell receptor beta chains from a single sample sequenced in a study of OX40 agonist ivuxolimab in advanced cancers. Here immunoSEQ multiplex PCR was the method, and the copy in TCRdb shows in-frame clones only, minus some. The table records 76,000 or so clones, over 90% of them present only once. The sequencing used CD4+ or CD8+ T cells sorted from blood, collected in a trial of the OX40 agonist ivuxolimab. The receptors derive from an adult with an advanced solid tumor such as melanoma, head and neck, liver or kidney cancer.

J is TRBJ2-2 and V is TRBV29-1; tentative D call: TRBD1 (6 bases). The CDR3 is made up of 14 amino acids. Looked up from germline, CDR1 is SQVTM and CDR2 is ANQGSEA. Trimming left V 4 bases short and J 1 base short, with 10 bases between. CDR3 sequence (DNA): TGCAGCGTTGTTGGGGGACAGAACACCGGGGAGCTGTTTTTT. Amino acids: CSVVGGQNTGELFF.

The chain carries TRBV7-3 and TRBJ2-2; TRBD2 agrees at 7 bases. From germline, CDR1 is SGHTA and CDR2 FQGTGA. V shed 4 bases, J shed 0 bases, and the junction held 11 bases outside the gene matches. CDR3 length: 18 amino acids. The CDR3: CASSSPGGPPANTGELFF. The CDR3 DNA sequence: TGTGCCAGCAGCTCCCCGGGAGGACCCCCTGCGAACACCGGGGAGCTGTTTTTT.

The CDR3 spells CASSLFKGTNQPQHF. Written as DNA, the CDR3 is TGTGCCAGCAGTTTATTTAAGGGGACCAATCAGCCCCAGCATTTT. The chain employs TRBV27 and TRBJ1-5; D possibly corresponds to TRBD1 (5 bases). CDR1 and CDR2 from the germline V gene are MNHEY and SMNVEV (reference sequence). V lost 1 base and J lost 3, with 10 bases in between. This CDR3 is 15 amino acids long.

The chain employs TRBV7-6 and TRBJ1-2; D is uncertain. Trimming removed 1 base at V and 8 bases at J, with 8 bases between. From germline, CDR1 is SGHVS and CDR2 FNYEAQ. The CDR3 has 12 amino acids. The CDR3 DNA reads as TGTGCCAGCAGCTTAGATGGGCAGGGCTACACCTTC. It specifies CASSLDGQGYTF.

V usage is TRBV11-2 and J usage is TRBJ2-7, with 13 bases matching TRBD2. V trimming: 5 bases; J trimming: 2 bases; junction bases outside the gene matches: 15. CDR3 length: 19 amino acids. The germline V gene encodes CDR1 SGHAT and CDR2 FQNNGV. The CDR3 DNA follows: TGTGCCAGCAGCCCCAGAGGACTAGCGGGAGAGAGTAGGACCTACGAGCAGTACTTC. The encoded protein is CASSPRGLAGESRTYEQYF.

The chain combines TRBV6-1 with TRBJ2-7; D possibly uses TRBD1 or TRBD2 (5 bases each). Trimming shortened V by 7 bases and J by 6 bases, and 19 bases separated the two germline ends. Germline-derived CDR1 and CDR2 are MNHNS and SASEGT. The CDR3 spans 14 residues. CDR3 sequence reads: CASIMRGGPSEQYF. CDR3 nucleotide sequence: TGTGCCAGCATCATGAGGGGCGGGCCTAGCGAGCAGTACTTC.

DNA for the CDR3: TGCGCCAGCAGCCAAGAATTTTGGGGGACAGGGGCAATGAACACTGAAGCTTTCTTT. Its protein is CASSQEFWGTGAMNTEAFF. V gene TRBV4-3 combines with J gene TRBJ1-1; 10 bases align to TRBD1. CDR1 and CDR2 (germline): LGHNA, YSLEER. The CDR3 sequence is 19 residues long. The V gene end was trimmed by 0 bases and the J gene end by 0 bases; junction bases not matched to a gene: 10.

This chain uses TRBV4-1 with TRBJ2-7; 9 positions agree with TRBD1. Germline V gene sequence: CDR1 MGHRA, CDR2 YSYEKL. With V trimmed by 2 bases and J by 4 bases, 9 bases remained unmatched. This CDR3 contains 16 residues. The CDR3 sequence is CASSQYWTGERYEQYF. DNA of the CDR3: TGCGCCAGCAGCCAATACTGGACAGGGGAAAGGTACGAGCAGTACTTC.

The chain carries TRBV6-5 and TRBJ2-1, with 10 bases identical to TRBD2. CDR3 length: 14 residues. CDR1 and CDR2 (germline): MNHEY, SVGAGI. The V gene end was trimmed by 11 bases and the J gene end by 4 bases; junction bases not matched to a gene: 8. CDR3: CASREREGYNEQFF. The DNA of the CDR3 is TGTGCCTCCCGGGAGCGGGAGGGGTACAATGAGCAGTTCTTC.

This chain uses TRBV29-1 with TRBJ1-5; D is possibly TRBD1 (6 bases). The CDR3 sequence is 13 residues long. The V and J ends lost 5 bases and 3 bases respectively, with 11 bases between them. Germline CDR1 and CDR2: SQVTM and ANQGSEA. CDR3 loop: CSVRTGLNQPQHF. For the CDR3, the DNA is TGCAGCGTTCGTACAGGGCTCAATCAGCCCCAGCATTTT.

The CDR3 is CATSRTRQTNEKLFF. DNA for the CDR3: TGTGCCACCAGCAGGACTCGACAGACAAATGAAAAACTGTTTTTT. V usage is TRBV15 and J usage is TRBJ1-4, with D perhaps matching TRBD1 (5 bases). Germline values: CDR1 LNHNV, CDR2 YYDKDF (reference sequence). This CDR3 spans 15 amino acids. Between the trimmed V and J ends, which lost 3 bases and 5 bases, there was a span of 13 bases.

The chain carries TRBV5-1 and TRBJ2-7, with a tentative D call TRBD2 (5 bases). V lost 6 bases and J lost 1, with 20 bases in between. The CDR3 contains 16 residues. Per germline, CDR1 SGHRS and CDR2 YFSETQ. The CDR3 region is CASNAGIGRGSYEQYF. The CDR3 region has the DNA TGCGCCAGCAACGCCGGAATCGGACGGGGTTCCTACGAGCAGTACTTC.

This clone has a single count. The CDR3: CASSQGESEGASEAFF. The CDR3 coding sequence is TGTGCCAGCAGCCAAGGAGAGTCCGAGGGGGCGTCTGAAGCTTTCTTT. This chain connects TRBV4-2 to TRBJ1-1, with 7 bases aligning to TRBD1. The germline V gene has CDR1 LGHNA and CDR2 YNFKEQ. Trimming cost V 1 base and J 6 bases; bases outside gene matches: 11. The CDR3 is 16 residues long.

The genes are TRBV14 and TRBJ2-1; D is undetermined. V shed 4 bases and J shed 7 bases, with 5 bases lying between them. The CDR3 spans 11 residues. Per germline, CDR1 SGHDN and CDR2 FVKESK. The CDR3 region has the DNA TGTGCCAGCAGCCTAGTTAATGAGCAGTTCTTC. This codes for CASSLVNEQFF. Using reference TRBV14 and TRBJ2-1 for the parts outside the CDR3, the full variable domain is EAGVTQFPSHSVIEKGQTVTLRCDPISGHDNLYWYRRVMGKEIKFLLHFVKESKQDESGMPNNRFLAERTGGTYSTLKVQPAELEDSGVYFCASSLVNEQFFGPGTRLTVL.

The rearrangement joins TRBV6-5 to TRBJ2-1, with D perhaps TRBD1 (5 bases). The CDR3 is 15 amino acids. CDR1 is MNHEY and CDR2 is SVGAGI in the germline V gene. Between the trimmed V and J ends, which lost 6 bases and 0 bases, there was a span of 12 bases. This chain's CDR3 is CASSPTESSYNEQFF. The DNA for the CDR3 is TGTGCCAGCAGCCCGACAGAAAGCTCCTACAATGAGCAGTTCTTC.

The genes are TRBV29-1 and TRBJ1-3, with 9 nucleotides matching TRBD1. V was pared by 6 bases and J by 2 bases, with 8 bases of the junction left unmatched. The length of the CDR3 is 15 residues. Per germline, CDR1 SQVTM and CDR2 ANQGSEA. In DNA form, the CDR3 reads TGCAGCGTAATTGCCGGGACAGGGACTGGAAACACCATATATTTT. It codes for CSVIAGTGTGNTIYF.

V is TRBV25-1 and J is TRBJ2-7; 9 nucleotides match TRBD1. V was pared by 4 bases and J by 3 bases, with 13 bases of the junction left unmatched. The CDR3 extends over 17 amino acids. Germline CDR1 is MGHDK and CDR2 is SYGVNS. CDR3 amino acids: CASSGFQTGGGDYEQYF. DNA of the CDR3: TGTGCCAGCAGTGGTTTCCAGACAGGGGGAGGGGACTACGAGCAGTACTTC.